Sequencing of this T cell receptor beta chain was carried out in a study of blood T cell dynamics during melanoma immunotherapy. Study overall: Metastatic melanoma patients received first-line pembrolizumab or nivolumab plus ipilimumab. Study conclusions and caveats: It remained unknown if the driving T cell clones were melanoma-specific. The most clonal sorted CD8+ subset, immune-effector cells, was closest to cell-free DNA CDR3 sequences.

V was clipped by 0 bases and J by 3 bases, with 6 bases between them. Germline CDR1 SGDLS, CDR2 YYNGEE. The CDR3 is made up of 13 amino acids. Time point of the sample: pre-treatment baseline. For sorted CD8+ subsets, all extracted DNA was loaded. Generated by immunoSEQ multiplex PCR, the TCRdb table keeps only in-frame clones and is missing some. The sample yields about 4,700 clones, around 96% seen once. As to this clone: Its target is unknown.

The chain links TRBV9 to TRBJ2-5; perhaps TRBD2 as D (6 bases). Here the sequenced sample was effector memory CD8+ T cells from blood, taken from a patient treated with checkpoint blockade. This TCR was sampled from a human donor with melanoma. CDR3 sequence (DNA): TGTGCCAGCAGCGTAGGCGGGAAAGAGACCCAGTACTTC. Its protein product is CASSVGGKETQYF.